This TCR beta chain emerged from a study of cytomegalovirus exposure and HLA in healthy donors. General study results and limits: A prior analysis recorded that most TCR beta V segments were productive about 87% or about 30% of the time. TCR beta V- and J-gene trimming was later associated with a missense DCLRE1C variant.

This CDR3 spans 13 amino acids. V was clipped by 6 bases and J by 2 bases; unmatched bases: 3. CDR1 is MNHNY and CDR2 is SVGAGI in the germline V gene (reference sequence). About this clone: Its antigen is unknown.

Primers: 60 Vbeta forward and 13 Jbeta reverse. Clones were sequenced by immunoSEQ multiplex PCR, and TCRdb holds only the in-frame ones, with some missing. The repertoire includes some 200,000 clones, roughly 80% of them detected once, and approximately 2.4% sits in the top ten. This receptor was obtained from a woman in her forties or fifties in good health and CMV-seropositive. The rearrangement uses TRBV6-6 and TRBJ1-2, with 7 bases fitting TRBD1. The sample taken for sequencing was PBMCs. The chain's CDR3 is CASRKDRNYGYTF. For the CDR3, the DNA is TGTGCCAGCAGGAAGGACAGGAACTATGGCTACACCTTC.